Described below is a single T cell receptor beta chain sequence and its context. The ends lost 4 bases at V and 0 bases at J; junction bases unmatched: 4. The CDR3 consists of 14 residues. Germline V gene sequence: CDR1 DFQATT, CDR2 SNEGSKA (reference sequence). This sample is part of a study of blood T cells in healthy people across ages. A J-beta primer mix and a sample-barcoded 5' primer were used in a second PCR of about 7 to 11 cycles. TCRdb re-called the 5' RACE reads through MiXCR, storing one row per CDR3 protein. In the table there are 700,000 or so distinct CDR3 sequences, around 43% of which are singletons.

V usage is TRBV20-1 and J usage is TRBJ2-7, with 9 bases matching TRBD2. Input material: blood. The source is a man older than 75 in good health. The CDR3 sequence is CSATLAGNSYEQYF. CDR3 bases: TGCAGTGCTACCCTAGCGGGGAACTCCTACGAGCAGTACTTC.